The clone carrying this T cell receptor (beta chain) has just a few counts. The antigen is not known. This entry is derived from a study of blood T cells in healthy people across ages. In the study overall: Per every two T cells, about one barcoded beta molecule was captured by template switching. The study's findings and limits: Observed TCR beta diversity showed a strong correlation with the percentage of naive T cells as measured by flow cytometry.

Sample-barcoded 5' priming and a J-beta primer mix drove a second PCR of about 7 to 11 cycles. Every sample returned 2.5 million or more CDR3-containing paired-end reads. TCRdb processed the 5' RACE reads anew with MiXCR; each CDR3 protein has one entry. The sample contains some 1,800,000 distinct CDR3 sequences, approximately 39% of which appear only once. The CDR3 spans 10 residues. CDR1 is SGDLS and CDR2 is YYNGEE in the germline V gene. With 6 bases removed from V and 8 bases from J, the gap between germline ends came to 8 bases. The rearrangement uses TRBV9 and TRBJ1-2; D is undetermined. This receptor was taken from a human donor in good health. Specimen: blood. For the CDR3, the DNA is TGTGCCAGCAAGGGCTCCGGCTACACCTTC. This sequence encodes CASKGSGYTF.